This is a list of T cell receptor beta chains from one sample in a study of technical replicates of blood from several donors. The data were produced by immunoSEQ multiplex PCR, yet TCRdb's version contains in-frame clones alone and is incomplete. The sample shows tens of thousands of clones, 80% to 95% of them seen only once. The specimen sequenced was T cells isolated from PBMCs. These receptor sequences come from a human donor in good health. CDR3s include the opening cysteine and the closing phenylalanine or tryptophan. A D gene is named only where the DNA matches it firmly.

D: -; V: TRBV6-1; J: TRBJ2-1; CDR3: CASILGSSYNEQFF
D: -; V: TRBV7-9; J: TRBJ2-1; CDR3: CASSPPRTTYNEQFF
D: -; V: TRBV5-1; J: TRBJ2-5; CDR3: CASSLAGETQYF
D: -; V: TRBV2; J: TRBJ2-2; CDR3: CASSETKSIGELFF
D: TRBD1; V: TRBV15; J: TRBJ2-5; CDR3: CATSRAGQQETQYF
D: -; V: TRBV10-1; J: TRBJ2-7; CDR3: CASSGGDNFYEQYF
D: -; V: TRBV30; J: TRBJ1-5; CDR3: CAWRPKYRDNQPQHF
D: -; V: TRBV4-2; J: TRBJ2-5; CDR3: CASSRMGRVGETQYF
D: -; V: TRBV4-3; J: TRBJ2-3; CDR3: CASSQSSASTDTQYF
D: TRBD1; V: TRBV25-1; J: TRBJ2-1; CDR3: CASTSTTTGGSYNEQFF
D: -; V: TRBV10-3; J: TRBJ2-5; CDR3: CAIMAEETQYF
D: -; V: TRBV28; J: TRBJ1-1; CDR3: CASCTGRDTEAFF
D: TRBD1; V: TRBV30; J: TRBJ2-5; CDR3: CAWSGDRGSETQYF
D: -; V: TRBV5-6; J: TRBJ1-5; CDR3: CASSSGTTNQPQHF
D: TRBD2; V: TRBV4-3; J: TRBJ2-3; CDR3: CASSQLSGVSTDTQYF
D: -; V: TRBV11-2; J: TRBJ2-2; CDR3: CASREQGNTGELFF
D: -; V: TRBV30; J: TRBJ2-7; CDR3: CAWTNRVPHEQYF
D: TRBD1; V: TRBV27; J: TRBJ2-7; CDR3: CASSGQENRYEQYF
D: TRBD1; V: TRBV7-9; J: TRBJ2-1; CDR3: CASSLAGTGDRNEQFF
D: -; V: TRBV6-1; J: TRBJ1-5; CDR3: CASTSIGARYQPQHF
D: TRBD1; V: TRBV5-6; J: TRBJ2-6; CDR3: CASSYVDRDRANVLTF
D: TRBD1; V: TRBV29-1; J: TRBJ2-1; CDR3: CSVGTGGRNEQFF
D: -; V: TRBV5-4; J: TRBJ2-3; CDR3: CASSYRGRYTDTQYF
D: TRBD2; V: TRBV11-3; J: TRBJ2-7; CDR3: CASSFPAGRGYEQYF
D: -; V: TRBV28; J: TRBJ1-5; CDR3: CASSGSQVYNQPQHF
D: -; V: TRBV19; J: TRBJ1-2; CDR3: CASSIGLQGRISWGYGYTF
D: -; V: TRBV4-2; J: TRBJ1-5; CDR3: CASSQDRGSNQPQHF
D: -; V: TRBV30; J: TRBJ2-1; CDR3: CAWIQAGTEQFF
D: -; V: TRBV11-3; J: TRBJ2-3; CDR3: CASSLQGPDTQYF
D: -; V: TRBV19; J: TRBJ2-7; CDR3: CASSSFPSEQYF
D: TRBD2; V: TRBV14; J: TRBJ2-7; CDR3: CASSQSGLAGEDDEQYF
D: -; V: TRBV28; J: TRBJ2-1; CDR3: CASSRPDSYNEQFF
D: -; V: TRBV5-6; J: TRBJ2-7; CDR3: CASSLLKGASYEQYF
D: TRBD1; V: TRBV5-4; J: TRBJ2-3; CDR3: CASSYAGTGADTQYF
D: TRBD1; V: TRBV18; J: TRBJ2-2; CDR3: CASSPATGGTGELFF
D: TRBD1; V: TRBV6-5; J: TRBJ2-3; CDR3: CASSYLTGGTDTQYF